The next 32 T cell receptor beta chains were all read from a single sample in a study of T cells after yellow fever vaccination. TCRdb ran MiXCR on the 5' RACE reads and lists one entry per CDR3 protein. The sample shows around 300,000 distinct CDR3 sequences, roughly 4.3% of them seen only once. This specimen was PBMCs, taken 5 days after the yellow fever booster vaccination. These receptors were obtained from a man in his late teens or twenties who received the YFV17D yellow fever vaccine.

This clonotype was counted a few times. V is TRBV7-2 and J is TRBJ2-7; TRBD2 agrees at 9 bases. CDR1 SGHTA and CDR2 FQGNSA come from the germline V gene. CDR3 length equals 13 residues. The V gene end was trimmed by 8 bases and the J gene end by 4 bases; junction bases not matched to a gene: 6. CDR3 DNA sequence: TGTGCCAGCTCGAGGCTAGCGGGGTACGAGCAGTACTTC. Residues: CASSRLAGYEQYF.

In nucleotides, the CDR3 is TGTGCCTGGAGTAGGCGGGACAGGAACACTGAAGCTTTCTTT. Residues: CAWSRRDRNTEAFF. J is TRBJ1-1 and V is TRBV30; 7 nucleotides match TRBD1. The CDR3 is 14 amino acids. Losses at the gene ends were 2 bases for V and 1 base for J; bases not matched to a gene: 4. Germline V gene data show CDR1 as GTSNPN and CDR2 as SVGIG (reference sequence).

This clonotype was counted only a few times. The chain links TRBV27 to TRBJ2-5; 15 bases align to TRBD2. Germline V lookup: CDR1 MNHEY, CDR2 SMNVEV (reference sequence). V dropped 6 bases and J dropped 2; count of bases not matched to a gene: 7. The CDR3 length is 17 residues. CDR3 region: CASRRRTSGGEQETQYF. In DNA form, the CDR3 reads TGTGCCAGCAGGCGACGGACTAGCGGGGGGGAACAAGAGACCCAGTACTTC.

This clonotype was seen many times. The V gene is TRBV7-9, the J gene TRBJ2-7, with a tentative D call TRBD2 (6 bases). The CDR3 is 15 amino acids. V gave up 1 base and J gave up 5 bases, with 15 bases separating them. Looked up from germline, CDR1 is SEHNR and CDR2 is FQNEAQ (reference sequence). CDR3 nucleotide sequence: TGTGCCAGCAGCTTAGGCGGGACCCCGGGTGACGAGCAGTACGTC. Its protein is CASSLGGTPGDEQYV.

This clonotype turned up a few times. The V call is TRBV19, the J call TRBJ2-3; TRBD1 might be the D (6 bases). CDR1 and CDR2 (germline): LNHDA, SQIVND (reference sequence). V dropped 2 bases and J dropped 1 base, with 10 bases sitting between them. CDR3 length equals 15 residues. The CDR3 spells CASSIRTDGTDTQYF. CDR3 in DNA: TGTGCCAGTAGTATAAGGACAGATGGCACAGATACGCAGTATTTT.

This clonotype was counted only a few times. The chain uses TRBV28 and TRBJ1-5, with D hard to call. V was pared by 7 bases and J by 7 bases, with 14 bases between. CDR1 MDHEN and CDR2 SYDVKM come from the germline V gene. The CDR3 runs 13 residues. The CDR3 region is CASNNINNQPQHF. The DNA of the CDR3 is TGTGCCAGCAATAACATTAATAACCAGCCCCAGCATTTT.

This clonotype was recorded many times. The gene calls are TRBV7-3 and TRBJ2-5; perhaps TRBD1 as D (6 bases). The CDR3 consists of 13 residues. Deletions cut 5 bases from V and 1 base from J, with 8 bases between. Germline V gene sequence: CDR1 SGHTA, CDR2 FQGTGA. The CDR3 sequence is CASSRDTQETQYF. The CDR3 nucleotides read TGTGCCAGCAGCCGGGACACCCAAGAGACCCAGTACTTC.

The chain is built from TRBV12-3 or TRBV12-4 and TRBJ2-3; 8 bases line up with TRBD1. The CDR3 runs 15 residues. Trimming cost V 6 bases and J 1 base; bases outside gene matches: 6. The CDR3 region is CASSPPGQGTDTQYF. As DNA, the CDR3 is TGTGCCAGCAGCCCTCCGGGACAGGGCACAGATACGCAGTATTTT.

The chain carries TRBV10-3 and TRBJ2-5; TRBD1 or TRBD2 may be the D gene (5 bases each). Germline assignment: CDR1 ENHRY and CDR2 SYGVKD. V was cut by 1 base and J by 6 bases, with 12 bases left in between. CDR3 length: 14 amino acids. Here the CDR3 reads CAISELLAGKTQYF. DNA for the CDR3: TGTGCCATCAGTGAGTTGCTAGCAGGGAAGACCCAGTACTTC.

J is TRBJ2-7 and V is TRBV27, with a tentative D call TRBD1 (5 bases). Germline V lookup: CDR1 MNHEY, CDR2 SMNVEV (reference sequence). Trimming cost V 4 bases and J 6 bases, with 25 bases left between them. The length of the CDR3 is 17 residues. DNA of the CDR3: TGTGCCAGCAGTTGGGGCAGGGTCACAGAACCCCCCACCGAGCAGTACTTC. It encodes CASSWGRVTEPPTEQYF.

The CDR3 is CASSQQGALQSLATNEKLFF. In DNA, the CDR3 is TGTGCCAGCAGCCAACAGGGGGCCCTTCAGTCGCTTGCAACTAATGAAAAACTGTTTTTT. The V and J genes are TRBV21-1 and TRBJ1-4; no check of the table's D call, TRBD1, against the DNA was made. TRBV21-1 is a known pseudogene. CDR3 length equals 20 residues.

In its sample, this clonotype was seen a few times. The rearrangement uses TRBV5-6 and TRBJ1-6; D remains unclear. Per the germline V gene, CDR1 is SGHDT and CDR2 is YYEEEE. The germline V and J ends were trimmed by 1 base and 10 bases, with 15 bases remaining between them. The CDR3 is 15 residues long. CDR3 protein: CASSLYRVSESPLHF. The CDR3 bases are TGTGCCAGCAGCTTGTATCGGGTTTCTGAGTCACCCCTCCACTTT.

This clonotype was counted ten times or more. The CDR3 DNA reads TGTGCCAGCAGCTTAAGAACAGCTGGCTACACCTTC. This sequence encodes CASSLRTAGYTF. This chain connects TRBV7-9 to TRBJ1-2; D is uncertain. The germline V and J ends were trimmed by 2 bases and 7 bases, with 8 bases remaining between them. From germline, CDR1 is SEHNR and CDR2 FQNEAQ (reference sequence). The CDR3 runs 12 residues. Drawing the rest from reference TRBV7-9 and TRBJ1-2, the complete variable domain is DTGVSQNPRHKITKRGQNVTFRCDPISEHNRLYWYRQTLGQGPEFLTYFQNEAQLEKSRLLSDRFSAERPKGSFSTLEIQRTEQGDSAMYLCASSLRTAGYTFGSGTRLTVV.

This clonotype was found many times. The chain employs TRBV5-1 and TRBJ1-1; D remains ambiguous. The CDR3 spans 11 residues. Trimming pared 2 bases from V and 5 bases from J, leaving 4 bases between. CDR1 SGHRS and CDR2 YFSETQ come from the germline V gene. CDR3: CASSFGTEAFF. The DNA for the CDR3 is TGCGCCAGCAGCTTCGGGACTGAAGCTTTCTTT.

The CDR3, as DNA: TGTGCCAGCAGTCCCCGATCGACGGGAGGTAACACCGGGGAGCTGTTTTTT. This translates into CASSPRSTGGNTGELFF. J is TRBJ2-2 and V is TRBV12-3 or TRBV12-4, with TRBD2 matching over 7 bases. The CDR3 is made up of 17 amino acids. J was trimmed by 2 bases and V by 5 bases; bases with no gene match: 11.

This clonotype was found a few times. The chain recombines TRBV11-2 with TRBJ2-5; the D is unclear. CDR1 is SGHAT and CDR2 is FQNNGV in the germline V gene. V dropped 4 bases and J dropped 7 bases, with 10 bases sitting between them. The CDR3 sequence is 12 residues long. The chain's CDR3 is CASSSSNLTQYF. The CDR3 nucleotides read TGTGCCAGCAGCTCGTCCAATTTGACCCAGTACTTC.

V and J are TRBV7-9 and TRBJ1-2; D is perhaps TRBD1 (6 bases). CDR1 is SEHNR, CDR2 FQNEAQ, per germline (reference sequence). Trimming pared 3 bases from V and 4 bases from J, leaving 15 bases between. This CDR3 has 15 amino acids. Written as DNA, the CDR3 is TGTGCCAGCAGCTTGGGGGGCGGGGCCGCCTATGGCTACACCTTC. Translated: CASSLGGGAAYGYTF.

This clonotype occurred many times. This chain's CDR3 is CASSATGGGETQYF. DNA for the CDR3: TGTGCCAGCAGCGCGACAGGGGGCGGAGAGACCCAGTACTTC. The chain recombines TRBV11-2 with TRBJ2-5; 10 bases fit TRBD1. The ends lost 5 bases at V and 4 bases at J; junction bases unmatched: 4. The V gene's germline CDR1 is SGHAT and CDR2 FQNNGV. The CDR3 is made up of 14 amino acids.

In this sample, this clonotype turned up a few times. The chain has TRBV4-1 and TRBJ2-3, with D possibly called TRBD1 or TRBD2 (6 bases each). V lost 0 bases, J lost 0 bases, and 13 bases lay in between. Germline V gene sequence: CDR1 MGHRA, CDR2 YSYEKL. The CDR3 extends over 17 amino acids. The CDR3 nucleotides are TGCGCCAGCAGCCAAGATGGGGGCGGGACTAGCACAGATACGCAGTATTTT. Its translation: CASSQDGGGTSTDTQYF.

This chain connects TRBV3-2 to TRBJ2-3; the table's D call of TRBD2 was not tested on the DNA. TRBV3-2 is noted as a pseudogene. The CDR3 is 19 residues long. CDR3 nucleotides: TGTGCCAGCAGCCCTCGGACTAGCGGTCCTTCCGAAAGCACAGATACGCAGTATTTT. Translating it yields CASSPRTSGPSESTDTQYF.

This clonotype has only a few counts. V usage is TRBV12-3 or TRBV12-4 and J usage is TRBJ1-1; D remains unclear. This CDR3 is built from 13 residues. V was pared by 5 bases and J by 7 bases, with 14 bases between. CDR3 loop: CASSNARRVEAFF. The DNA for the CDR3 is TGTGCCAGCAGTAACGCTAGGCGGGTTGAAGCTTTCTTT.

The chain couples TRBV5-1 to TRBJ2-5; tentatively, D is TRBD1 or TRBD2 (5 bases each). V lost 4 bases and J lost 5, with 18 bases in between. The CDR3 sequence is 15 residues long. Germline CDR1 SGHRS, CDR2 YFSETQ. CDR3 loop: CASSVAGRGPETQYF. The CDR3 DNA follows: TGCGCCAGCAGCGTGGCGGGTCGGGGCCCCGAGACCCAGTACTTC.

The chain joins TRBV30 to TRBJ1-5; D perhaps matches TRBD1 (5 bases). CDR1 is GTSNPN, CDR2 SVGIG, per germline (reference sequence). The CDR3 is 14 residues long. V shed 0 bases and J shed 7 bases, with 13 bases lying between them. The CDR3 region is CAWSVGTLRQPQHF. The CDR3 DNA follows: TGTGCCTGGAGTGTAGGGACCCTTCGCCAGCCCCAGCATTTT.

In this sample, this clonotype turned up many times. The chain combines TRBV11-2 with TRBJ1-2; TRBD1 might be the D (5 bases). The CDR3 sequence is 13 residues long. The germline CDR1 and CDR2 sequences are SGHAT and FQNNGV. Between the trimmed V and J ends, which lost 4 bases and 5 bases, there was a span of 11 bases. CDR3 region: CASSSGAGYGYTF. CDR3 DNA: TGTGCCAGCAGCTCTGGGGCAGGGTATGGCTACACCTTC.

Many counts were recorded for this clonotype. The CDR3, as DNA: TGTGCCAGCCGGGAGTGGGGAGGAAGCGACACTGAAGCTTTCTTT. This translates into CASREWGGSDTEAFF. The chain combines TRBV28 with TRBJ1-1; D remains unclear. This CDR3 region has 15 residues. Germline loops: CDR1 MDHEN, CDR2 SYDVKM. Trimming pared 8 bases from V and 3 bases from J, leaving 19 bases between.

The chain has TRBV24-1 and TRBJ2-3; D remains ambiguous. V was trimmed by 5 bases and J by 6 bases, leaving 11 bases between them. The CDR3 is 13 amino acids. Germline lookup yields CDR1 KGHDR and CDR2 SFDVKD. This CDR3 reads CATSAYGVDTQYF. The CDR3 DNA is TGTGCCACCAGTGCCTATGGGGTGGATACGCAGTATTTT.

This clonotype was detected many times. This chain links TRBV5-4 with TRBJ2-3; TRBD2 matches at 11 bases. The V gene end was trimmed by 4 bases and the J gene end by 5 bases; junction bases not matched to a gene: 9. Germline V gene data show CDR1 as SGHNT and CDR2 as YYREEE (reference sequence). The CDR3 is 16 amino acids. CDR3 sequence: CASSQEGTSGGDTQYF. The CDR3 region has the DNA TGTGCCAGCAGCCAGGAGGGGACTAGCGGTGGAGATACGCAGTATTTT.

V and J are TRBV28 and TRBJ2-7; a possible D gene is TRBD1 (5 bases). The CDR3 contains 15 residues. The germline V and J ends were trimmed by 4 bases and 3 bases, with 16 bases remaining between them. CDR1 is MDHEN, CDR2 SYDVKM, per germline. CDR3 residues: CASSSISTAIYEQYV. CDR3 DNA: TGTGCCAGCAGTTCAATATCGACAGCCATCTACGAGCAGTACGTC.

This clonotype was detected a few times. J is TRBJ2-1 and V is TRBV12-3 or TRBV12-4; D is unresolved. The CDR3 loop spans 12 amino acids. Trimming stripped 4 bases from V and 10 bases from J, with 11 bases between. The DNA of the CDR3 is TGTGCCAGCAGTTCCGGCATCTGGGAGCAGTTCTTC. Amino acid sequence: CASSSGIWEQFF.

This clonotype was observed a few times. This sequence joins TRBV5-8 and TRBJ1-2; 10 nucleotides line up with TRBD1. V was clipped by 0 bases and J by 3 bases; unmatched bases: 2. CDR3 length: 15 amino acids. The germline CDR1 and CDR2 sequences are SGHTS and YDEGEE. CDR3 loop: CASSLAGTGDYGYTF. In nucleotides, the CDR3 is TGTGCCAGCAGCTTGGCTGGGACAGGGGACTATGGCTACACCTTC.

This clonotype has a handful of counts. The chain uses TRBV10-3 and TRBJ1-6; no firm D call. V was shortened by 11 bases and J by 6 bases, with 14 bases between the two germline ends. The CDR3 totals 13 residues. Germline CDR1 is ENHRY and CDR2 is SYGVKD. The CDR3 reads CAVTDVPNSPLHF. The CDR3 DNA sequence: TGTGCCGTCACAGATGTGCCTAATTCACCCCTCCACTTT.

In its sample, this clonotype was seen many times. The genes are TRBV19 and TRBJ1-5, with 9 bases lining up with TRBD1. The CDR3 covers 15 residues. CDR1 and CDR2 from the germline V gene are LNHDA and SQIVND (reference sequence). V lost 7 bases to trimming and J lost 4 bases; unmatched junction nucleotides: 8. CDR3: CASTWDRVDNQPQHF. Here the CDR3 DNA reads TGTGCCAGTACCTGGGACAGGGTCGATAATCAGCCCCAGCATTTT.